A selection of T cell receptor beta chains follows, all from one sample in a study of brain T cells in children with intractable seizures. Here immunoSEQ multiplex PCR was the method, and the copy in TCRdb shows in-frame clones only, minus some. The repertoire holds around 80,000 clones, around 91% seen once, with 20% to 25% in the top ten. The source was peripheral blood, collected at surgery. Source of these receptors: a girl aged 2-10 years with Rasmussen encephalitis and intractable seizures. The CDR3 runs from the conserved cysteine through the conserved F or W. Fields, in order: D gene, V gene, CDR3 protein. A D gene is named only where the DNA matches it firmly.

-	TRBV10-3	CAISESLTGNTIYF
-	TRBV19	CASSVDHWAGIPYEQYF
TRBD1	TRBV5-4	CASSIGQGAYGYTF
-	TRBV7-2	CASSRISGRETQYF
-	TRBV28	CASSLASSPLHF
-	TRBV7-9	CASSQLDTEAFF
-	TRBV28	CASSLNYGYTF
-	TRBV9	CASSGLDYGNTIYF
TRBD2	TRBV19	CASSTGTSAIYNEQFF
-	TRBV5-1	CASSLAAGQRDNEQFF
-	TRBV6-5	CASSYRGAGGNTEAFF
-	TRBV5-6	CASRSVGHYGYTF
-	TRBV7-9	CASSLGGGTEYSPLHF
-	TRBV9	CASSPGAGTMDEQFF
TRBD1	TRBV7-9	CASSSNAWTGNYEQYF
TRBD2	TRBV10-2	CASSESLAGARGQYF
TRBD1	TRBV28	CATQDRVGHEQYF
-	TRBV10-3	CAISAGLNYNEQFF
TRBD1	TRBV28	CASSPHTTGVTEAFF
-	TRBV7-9	CASSLMEANYGYTF